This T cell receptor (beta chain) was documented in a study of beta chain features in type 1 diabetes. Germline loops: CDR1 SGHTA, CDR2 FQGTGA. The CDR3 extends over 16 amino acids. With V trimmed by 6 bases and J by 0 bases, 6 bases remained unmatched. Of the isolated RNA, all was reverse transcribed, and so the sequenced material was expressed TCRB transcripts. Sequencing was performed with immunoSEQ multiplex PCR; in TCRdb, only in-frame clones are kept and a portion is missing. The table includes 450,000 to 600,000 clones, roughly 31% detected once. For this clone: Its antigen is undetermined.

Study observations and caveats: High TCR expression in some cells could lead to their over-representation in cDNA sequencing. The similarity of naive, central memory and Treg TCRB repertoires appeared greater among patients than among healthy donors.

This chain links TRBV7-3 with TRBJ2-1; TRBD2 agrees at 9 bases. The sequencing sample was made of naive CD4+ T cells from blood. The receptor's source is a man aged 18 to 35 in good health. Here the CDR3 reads CASRLPAGGSYNEQFF. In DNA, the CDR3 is TGTGCCAGCAGATTACCAGCGGGAGGCTCCTACAATGAGCAGTTCTTC.